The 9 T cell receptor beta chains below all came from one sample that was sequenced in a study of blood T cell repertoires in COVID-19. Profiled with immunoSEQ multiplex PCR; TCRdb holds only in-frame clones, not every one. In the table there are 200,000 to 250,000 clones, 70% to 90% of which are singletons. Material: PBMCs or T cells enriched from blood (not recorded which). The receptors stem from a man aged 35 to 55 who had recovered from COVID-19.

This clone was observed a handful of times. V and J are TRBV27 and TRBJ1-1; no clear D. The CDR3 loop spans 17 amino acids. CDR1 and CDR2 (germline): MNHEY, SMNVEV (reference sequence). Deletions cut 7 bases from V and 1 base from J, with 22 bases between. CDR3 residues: CASTLRGGPRQNTEAFF. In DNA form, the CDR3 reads TGTGCCAGCACCCTCCGGGGAGGGCCGCGTCAGAACACTGAAGCTTTCTTT.

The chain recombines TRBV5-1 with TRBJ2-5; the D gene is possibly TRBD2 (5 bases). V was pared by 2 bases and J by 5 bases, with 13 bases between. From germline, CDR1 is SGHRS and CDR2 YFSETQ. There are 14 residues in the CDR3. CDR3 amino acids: CASSFQRRGETQYF. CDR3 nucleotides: TGCGCCAGCAGCTTTCAGCGGCGAGGGGAGACCCAGTACTTC.

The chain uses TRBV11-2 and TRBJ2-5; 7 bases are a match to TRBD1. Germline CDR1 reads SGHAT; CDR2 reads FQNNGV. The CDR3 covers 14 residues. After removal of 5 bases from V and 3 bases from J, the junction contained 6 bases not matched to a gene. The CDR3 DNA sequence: TGTGCCAGCAGCCGTAGTACAGGGGAAGAGACCCAGTACTTC. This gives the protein CASSRSTGEETQYF.

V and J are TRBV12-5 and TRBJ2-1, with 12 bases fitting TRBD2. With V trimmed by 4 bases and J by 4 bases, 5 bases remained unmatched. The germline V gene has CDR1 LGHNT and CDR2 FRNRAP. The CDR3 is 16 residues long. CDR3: CASGWYLAGGYNEQFF. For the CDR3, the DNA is TGTGCTAGTGGTTGGTACCTAGCGGGAGGGTACAATGAGCAGTTCTTC.

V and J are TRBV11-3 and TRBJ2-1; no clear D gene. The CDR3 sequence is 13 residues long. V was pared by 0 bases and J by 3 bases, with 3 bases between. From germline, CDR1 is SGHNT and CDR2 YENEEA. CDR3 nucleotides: TGTGCCAGCAGCTTAGACGTCTACAATGAGCAGTTCTTC. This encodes CASSLDVYNEQFF.

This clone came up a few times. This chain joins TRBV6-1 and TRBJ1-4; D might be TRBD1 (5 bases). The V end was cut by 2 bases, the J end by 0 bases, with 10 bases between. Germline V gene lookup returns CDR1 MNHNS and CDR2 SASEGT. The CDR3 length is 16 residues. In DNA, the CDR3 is TGTGCCAGCAGTGAAACGACAGACTCAACTAATGAAAAACTGTTTTTT. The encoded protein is CASSETTDSTNEKLFF.

In DNA, the CDR3 is TGCGCCAGCAGCTTAGACAGCCTTTCCTACAATGAGCAGTTCTTC. This encodes CASSLDSLSYNEQFF. The chain is built from TRBV5-1 and TRBJ2-1; D is possibly TRBD1 (5 bases). V shed 2 bases and J shed 1 base, with 10 bases lying between them. The CDR3 spans 15 residues. Germline CDR1 SGHRS, CDR2 YFSETQ.

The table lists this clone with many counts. CDR3 sequence: CASSLKRILSTEAFF. The CDR3 coding sequence is TGTGCCAGCAGCCTAAAGAGGATATTGAGTACTGAAGCTTTCTTT. V gene TRBV7-8 combines with J gene TRBJ1-1; D call uncertain. The CDR3 has 15 residues. The germline V gene encodes CDR1 SGHVS and CDR2 FQNEAQ. The V end was cut by 5 bases, the J end by 5 bases, with 18 bases between.

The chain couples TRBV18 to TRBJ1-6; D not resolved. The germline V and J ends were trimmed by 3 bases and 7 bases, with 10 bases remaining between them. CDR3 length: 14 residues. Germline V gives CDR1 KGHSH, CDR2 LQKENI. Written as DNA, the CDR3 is TGTGCCAGCTCACCGATGACCGGGAATTCACCCCTCCACTTT. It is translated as CASSPMTGNSPLHF.